This T cell receptor (beta chain) emerged from a study of T cells in Graves' hyperthyroidism and ophthalmopathy. The wider study: Once the initial diagnosis was made, peripheral blood was obtained before any treatment.

Worth noting for this clonotype: What it binds is unknown.

TCR beta CDR3 sequences were amplified from RNA transcripts. Primed by the HTBI set, a first-round RT-PCR was run on the TCR CDR3. In TCRdb, the multiplex PCR reads were re-called with MiXCR into one record per CDR3 protein. The sample carries roughly 500,000 distinct CDR3 sequences, less than 25% recorded once. Study-level points and caveats: Most clonotypes expanded in thyroid above 0.001 were likewise present in blood.

Uncontrolled infection, other autoimmune disease, pregnancy or lactation disqualified patients from enrolment. Clinical symptoms, serum thyroxine, TRAb, thyroid ultrasound and orbital computed tomography established diagnosis. Trimming pared 1 base from V and 3 bases from J, leaving 12 bases between. Germline values: CDR1 DFQATT, CDR2 SNEGSKA (reference sequence). The CDR3 totals 14 residues. The TCR comes from a woman in her 70s with Graves' ophthalmopathy. The specimen was blood. The chain recombines TRBV20-1 with TRBJ1-2; unclear D gene. The CDR3 protein is CSARVIIGYYGYTF. CDR3 DNA sequence: TGCAGTGCTAGAGTCATTATAGGATACTATGGCTACACCTTC.